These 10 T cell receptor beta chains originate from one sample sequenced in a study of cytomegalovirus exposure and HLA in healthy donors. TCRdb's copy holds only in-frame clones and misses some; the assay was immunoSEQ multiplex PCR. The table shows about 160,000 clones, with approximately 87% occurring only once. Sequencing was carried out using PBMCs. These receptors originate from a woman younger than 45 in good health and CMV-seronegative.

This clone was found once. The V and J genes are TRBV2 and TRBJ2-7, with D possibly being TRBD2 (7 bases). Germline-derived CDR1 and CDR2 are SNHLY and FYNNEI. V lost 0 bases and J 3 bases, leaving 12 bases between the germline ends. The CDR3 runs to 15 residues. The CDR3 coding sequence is TGTGCCAGCAGTGAAGCGGGAGGGGGTAGCTACGAGCAGTACTTC. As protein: CASSEAGGGSYEQYF.

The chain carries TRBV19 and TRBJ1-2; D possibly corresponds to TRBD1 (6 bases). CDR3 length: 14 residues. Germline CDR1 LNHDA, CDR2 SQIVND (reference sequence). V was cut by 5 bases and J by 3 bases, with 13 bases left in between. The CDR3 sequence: CASSPRDTDYGYTF. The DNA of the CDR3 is TGTGCCAGTAGTCCGCGGGACACCGACTATGGCTACACCTTC.

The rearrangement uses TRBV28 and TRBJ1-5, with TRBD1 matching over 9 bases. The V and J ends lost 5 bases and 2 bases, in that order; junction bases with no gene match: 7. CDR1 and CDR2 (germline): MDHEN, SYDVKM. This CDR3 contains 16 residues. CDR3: CASSRRDRDRNQPQHF. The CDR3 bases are TGTGCCAGCAGTAGAAGGGACAGGGATCGCAATCAGCCCCAGCATTTT.

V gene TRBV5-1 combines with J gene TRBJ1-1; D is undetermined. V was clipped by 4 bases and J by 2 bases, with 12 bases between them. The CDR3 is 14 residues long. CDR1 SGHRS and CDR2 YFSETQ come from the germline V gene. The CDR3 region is CASSPERPNTEAFF. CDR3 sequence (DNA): TGCGCCAGCAGCCCTGAGCGGCCAAACACTGAAGCTTTCTTT.

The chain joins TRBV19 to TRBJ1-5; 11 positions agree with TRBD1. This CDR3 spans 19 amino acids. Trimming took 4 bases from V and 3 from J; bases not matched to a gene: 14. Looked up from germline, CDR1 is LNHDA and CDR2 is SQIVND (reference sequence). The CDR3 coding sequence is TGTGCCAGTAGTAGGTCCGGGACAGGGGGAAGCGGAAACAATCAGCCCCAGCATTTT. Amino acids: CASSRSGTGGSGNNQPQHF.

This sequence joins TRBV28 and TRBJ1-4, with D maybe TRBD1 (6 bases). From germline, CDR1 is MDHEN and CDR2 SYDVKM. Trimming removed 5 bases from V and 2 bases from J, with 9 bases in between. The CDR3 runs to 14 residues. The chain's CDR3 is CASSNRETNEKLFF. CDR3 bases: TGTGCCAGCAGTAACAGGGAGACTAATGAAAAACTGTTTTTT.

CDR3 residues: CASEQGGTDTQYF. CDR3 in DNA: TGTGCCAGCGAACAGGGTGGCACAGATACGCAGTATTTT. The rearrangement uses TRBV6-1 and TRBJ2-3; a possible D gene is TRBD1 (6 bases). Trimming pared 8 bases from V and 1 base from J, leaving 10 bases between. Per the germline V gene, CDR1 is MNHNS and CDR2 is SASEGT. The length of the CDR3 is 13 residues.

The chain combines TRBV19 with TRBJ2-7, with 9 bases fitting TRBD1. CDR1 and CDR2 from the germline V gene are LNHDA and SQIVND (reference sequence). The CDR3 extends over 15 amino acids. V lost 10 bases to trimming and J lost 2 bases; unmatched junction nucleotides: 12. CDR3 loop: CATRTTGTGPYEQYF. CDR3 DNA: TGTGCCACCAGGACTACCGGGACAGGGCCCTACGAGCAGTACTTC.

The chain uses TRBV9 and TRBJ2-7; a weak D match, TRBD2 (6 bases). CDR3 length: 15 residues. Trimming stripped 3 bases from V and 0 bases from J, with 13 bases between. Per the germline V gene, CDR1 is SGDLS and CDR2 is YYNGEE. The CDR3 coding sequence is TGTGCCAGCAGCGGAGGGAGGAGGGGCTCCTACGAGCAGTACTTC. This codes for CASSGGRRGSYEQYF.

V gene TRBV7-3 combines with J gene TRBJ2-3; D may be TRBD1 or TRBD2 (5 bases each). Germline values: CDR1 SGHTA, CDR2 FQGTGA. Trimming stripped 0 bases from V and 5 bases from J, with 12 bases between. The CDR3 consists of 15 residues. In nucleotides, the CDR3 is TGTGCCAGCAGCTTAACGCCAGGGACCGTAGATACGCAGTATTTT. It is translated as CASSLTPGTVDTQYF.